These T cell receptor beta chains were read from a single sample in a study of T cell responses to AZD1222 COVID-19 vaccine. Repertoires were generated with immunoSEQ multiplex PCR, while TCRdb's copy carries only in-frame clones and drops some. Among under 150,000 clones listed, approximately 88% were seen once. This material consisted of peripheral blood, taken 28 days after the second AZD1222 dose. All receptors come from an adult who received the AZD1222 COVID-19 vaccine. CDR3s include the opening cysteine and the closing phenylalanine or tryptophan. D genes are given only for firm matches. Part of the rows lack a size; the others show once, few, many or a class for expanded clones.

j_call d_call v_call clone_size cdr3_aa cdr3_nt
TRBJ1-2 NA TRBV5-5 NA CASSPGQSLYGYTF TGTGCCAGCAGCCCCGGACAGAGTTTATATGGCTACACCTTC
TRBJ1-4 NA TRBV7-9 NA CASSLEGLINEKLFF TGTGCCAGCAGCTTAGAGGGACTGATAAATGAAAAACTGTTTTTT
TRBJ2-5 TRBD2 TRBV6-2/TRBV6-3 NA CASSYAAGEVQETQYF TGTGCCAGCAGTTACGCTGCGGGGGAGGTCCAAGAGACCCAGTACTTC
TRBJ2-1 NA TRBV2 NA CASSGGGTYNEQFF TGTGCCAGCAGTGGAGGGGGGACCTACAATGAGCAGTTCTTC
TRBJ1-3 NA TRBV2 NA CASRGTAGNTIYF TGTGCCAGCAGAGGGACGGCCGGAAACACCATATATTTT
TRBJ1-6 TRBD1 TRBV10-3 few CASGGTDNSPLHF TGTGCCTCAGGCGGGACAGATAATTCACCCCTCCACTTT
TRBJ1-5 NA TRBV12-3/TRBV12-4 few CASSFRKNQPQHF TGTGCCAGCAGTTTTCGGAAGAATCAGCCCCAGCATTTT
TRBJ2-1 TRBD2 TRBV2 NA CASALLAGEGNEQFF TGTGCCAGCGCACTACTAGCGGGGGAGGGCAATGAGCAGTTCTTC
TRBJ1-2 NA TRBV6-5 NA CASRPDGNYGYTF TGTGCCAGCAGACCAGACGGAAACTATGGCTACACCTTC
TRBJ2-3 NA TRBV7-3 NA CASSLMGGTDTQYF TGTGCCAGCAGCTTAATGGGTGGCACAGATACGCAGTATTTT
TRBJ1-1 NA TRBV7-8 NA CASSLKGGLTEAFF TGTGCCAGCAGCTTAAAAGGTGGCCTCACTGAAGCTTTCTTT
TRBJ2-1 TRBD2 TRBV7-3 NA CASRLAGGNEQFF TGTGCCAGCCGACTAGCGGGGGGCAATGAGCAGTTCTTC
TRBJ2-7 NA TRBV4-3 NA CASSQDLMTRGSYEQYF TGCGCCAGCAGCCAAGATTTGATGACAAGGGGCTCCTACGAGCAGTACTTC
TRBJ2-5 NA TRBV11-2 NA CASSLAETQYF TGTGCCAGCAGCCTAGCTGAGACCCAGTACTTC
TRBJ1-1 NA TRBV6-5 NA CASSYQANTEAFF TGTGCCAGCAGTTACCAGGCTAACACTGAAGCTTTCTTT
TRBJ1-1 NA TRBV18 NA CASSPSTVNTEAFF TGTGCCAGCTCACCTTCGACAGTGAACACTGAAGCTTTCTTT
TRBJ1-1 NA TRBV11-1 NA CASKRGGLNTEAFF TGTGCCAGCAAACGGGGTGGCTTGAACACTGAAGCTTTCTTT
TRBJ1-4 NA TRBV4-3 NA CASRWMREDQKLFF TGCGCCAGCCGCTGGATGAGGGAGGATCAAAAACTGTTTTTT
TRBJ2-7 NA TRBV7-8 NA CASSFSREREQYF TGTGCCAGCAGCTTCTCCAGGGAGAGGGAGCAGTACTTC
TRBJ1-6 NA TRBV5-8 NA CASSSTAAPLHF TGTGCCAGCAGCTCAACCGCGGCACCCCTCCACTTT
TRBJ1-2 TRBD1 TRBV27 NA CASRPSGGDGYTF TGTGCCAGCAGACCTTCAGGGGGTGATGGCTACACCTTC
TRBJ1-1 NA TRBV6-5 NA CASSFGRNTEAFF TGTGCCAGCAGTTTCGGGAGGAACACTGAAGCTTTCTTT
TRBJ2-7 NA TRBV28 NA CASSRPDGAREQYF TGTGCCAGCAGCCGACCCGACGGGGCGCGTGAGCAGTACTTC
TRBJ1-1 NA TRBV2 NA CASSQADEAFF TGTGCCAGCAGCCAGGCGGATGAAGCTTTCTTT
TRBJ2-2 NA TRBV7-2 NA CASNLARQGRGELFF TGTGCCAGCAACTTAGCCCGGCAGGGTAGGGGGGAGCTGTTTTTT
TRBJ1-6 NA TRBV6-5 NA CASSYSKGDSPLHF TGTGCCAGCAGTTACTCGAAGGGTGATTCACCCCTCCACTTT
TRBJ2-1 NA TRBV6-4 NA CASSVAPQFF TGTGCCAGCAGTGTAGCCCCGCAGTTCTTC
TRBJ2-1 TRBD2 TRBV10-3 NA CAMRTSGVEQFF TGTGCCATGAGGACTAGCGGGGTTGAGCAGTTCTTC
TRBJ2-5 NA TRBV7-8 NA CASSSSIPTGETQYF TGTGCCAGCAGCTCGTCGATTCCCACGGGAGAGACCCAGTACTTC
TRBJ2-5 TRBD2 TRBV4-1 NA CASSRFPSQRGVETQYF TGCGCCAGCAGCCGATTCCCCTCTCAGCGGGGCGTAGAGACCCAGTACTTC
TRBJ2-1 NA TRBV7-8 few CASSPEGGGEQFF TGTGCCAGCAGCCCGGAGGGGGGCGGAGAGCAGTTCTTC
TRBJ2-7 TRBD1 TRBV18 few CASSPPQGGENEQYF TGTGCCAGCTCACCCCCGCAAGGGGGCGAAAACGAGCAGTACTTC
TRBJ2-7 NA TRBV15 NA CATSREVGRREQYF TGTGCCACCAGCAGAGAAGTGGGGCGAAGGGAGCAGTACTTC
TRBJ1-2 NA TRBV6-5 NA CASSYLNPGRGGYTF TGTGCCAGCAGTTACCTCAACCCGGGGCGTGGGGGCTACACCTTC
TRBJ1-5 NA TRBV5-1 NA CASSLDGESNQPQHF TGCGCCAGCAGCTTGGACGGGGAATCCAATCAGCCCCAGCATTTT
TRBJ1-1 NA TRBV5-6 NA CASSQDSGFRWTEAFF TGTGCCAGCAGCCAGGACAGCGGATTCCGTTGGACTGAAGCTTTCTTT
TRBJ1-2 NA TRBV28 NA CASLLDGNYGYTF TGTGCCAGCCTCCTTGACGGAAACTATGGCTACACCTTC
TRBJ2-1 NA TRBV4-3 NA CASSQDYEGIGEQFF TGCGCCAGCAGCCAAGATTATGAGGGGATCGGTGAGCAGTTCTTC
TRBJ2-1 NA TRBV28 NA CASKSSYNEQFF TGTGCCAGCAAGAGCTCCTACAATGAGCAGTTCTTC
TRBJ2-1 NA TRBV29-1 NA CSGTVGEQFF TGCAGCGGCACGGTCGGTGAGCAGTTCTTC
TRBJ2-5 TRBD1 TRBV19 NA CASSGTGGGRETQYF TGTGCCAGTAGTGGCACAGGGGGAGGTAGAGAGACCCAGTACTTC
TRBJ2-7 NA TRBV7-2 NA CASSLRGNYEQYF TGTGCCAGCAGCTTAAGGGGAAACTACGAGCAGTACTTC
TRBJ2-1 TRBD2 TRBV4-3 NA CASSQNSGGPYNEQFF TGCGCCAGCAGCCAAAATAGCGGGGGCCCCTACAATGAGCAGTTCTTC
TRBJ1-4 TRBD1 TRBV18 NA CASSPINRGREKLFF TGTGCCAGCTCACCGATCAACAGGGGCAGGGAAAAACTGTTTTTT
TRBJ1-2 NA TRBV7-9 NA CASSPGPSYGYTF TGTGCCAGCAGCCCAGGACCGAGCTATGGCTACACCTTC
TRBJ1-2 NA TRBV15 NA CATSREEGLGYTF TGTGCCACCAGCAGAGAGGAGGGGCTCGGCTACACCTTC